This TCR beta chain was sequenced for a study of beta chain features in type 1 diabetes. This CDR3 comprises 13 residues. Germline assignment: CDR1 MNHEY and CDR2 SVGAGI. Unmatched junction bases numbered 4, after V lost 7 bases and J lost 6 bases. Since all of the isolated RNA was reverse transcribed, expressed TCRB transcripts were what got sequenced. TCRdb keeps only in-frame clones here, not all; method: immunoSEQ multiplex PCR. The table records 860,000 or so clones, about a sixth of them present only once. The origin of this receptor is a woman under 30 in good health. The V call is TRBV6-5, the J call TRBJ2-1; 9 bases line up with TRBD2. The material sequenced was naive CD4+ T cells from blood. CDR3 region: CASTLAGTNEQFF. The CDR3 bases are TGTGCCAGCACGCTAGCGGGAACCAATGAGCAGTTCTTC.